Listed below are T cell receptor beta chains from one sample, sequenced in a study of identical twins. TCRdb redid the calling of the 5' RACE reads with MiXCR, one entry per CDR3 protein. The sample has about 550,000 distinct CDR3 sequences, approximately 20% seen once. In addition, the sample was reused for a study of yellow fever vaccine responses in identical twins.

Input material: CD4+ T cells sorted from blood. These receptor sequences come from a woman younger than 30 in good health. The CDR3 runs from the conserved cysteine through the conserved F or W. A D gene is named only where the DNA matches it firmly. The size entry is marked missing in some rows and otherwise reads once, few, many or a size class.

d_call clone_size j_call cdr3_length v_call cdr3_aa cdr3_nt
- few TRBJ2-7 14 TRBV12-3/TRBV12-4 CASRSGVIRSEQYF TGTGCCAGCAGATCAGGGGTGATAAGATCCGAGCAGTACTTC
TRBD2 few TRBJ2-2 18 TRBV4-1 CASSPLLAGPPRTGELFF TGCGCCAGCAGCCCCTTACTAGCGGGCCCCCCGCGGACCGGGGAGCTGTTTTTT
- - TRBJ2-6 17 TRBV3-1 CASSPAGRSSGANVLTF TGTGCCAGCAGTCCCGCAGGGCGAAGCTCTGGGGCCAACGTCCTGACTTTC
TRBD2 few TRBJ2-1 17 TRBV12-3/TRBV12-4 CASSLGQTSGEGNEQFF TGTGCCAGCAGTTTAGGCCAGACTAGCGGGGAGGGCAATGAGCAGTTCTTC
- few TRBJ1-5 16 TRBV7-2 CASSLAPPGANQPQHF TGTGCCAGCAGCTTAGCGCCCCCAGGGGCGAATCAGCCCCAGCATTTT
- - TRBJ1-4 14 TRBV29-1 CSVEDPGKSEKLFF TGCAGCGTTGAAGATCCGGGAAAGAGTGAAAAACTGTTTTTT
- many TRBJ2-3 10 TRBV12-3/TRBV12-4 CASSRNTQYF TGTGCCAGCAGTCGGAATACGCAGTATTTT
TRBD1 - TRBJ2-3 16 TRBV10-3 CAISNSGGLGTDTQYF TGTGCCATCAGCAATTCAGGGGGCTTAGGCACAGATACGCAGTATTTT
- - TRBJ2-1 14 TRBV20-1 CSAPRSRGSNEQFF TGCAGTGCTCCGCGTAGCAGGGGAAGCAATGAGCAGTTCTTC
- - TRBJ1-2 12 TRBV7-9 CASPGVSYGYTF TGTGCCAGCCCCGGGGTTAGCTATGGCTACACCTTC
- - TRBJ1-5 18 TRBV18 CASSQNYARGEDHQPQHF TGTGCCAGCTCACAGAACTATGCTAGGGGTGAGGACCATCAGCCCCAGCATTTT
TRBD2 few TRBJ2-5 19 TRBV5-1 CASSLGLAGLNRGQETQYF TGCGCCAGCAGCTTGGGACTAGCGGGTCTTAACAGAGGCCAAGAGACCCAGTACTTC
TRBD2 - TRBJ2-5 15 TRBV6-1 CASRNGGAGQETQYF TGTGCCAGCAGGAACGGGGGGGCCGGCCAAGAGACCCAGTACTTC
- few TRBJ2-1 15 TRBV7-2 CASSYGPAEGNEQFF TGTGCCAGCAGCTATGGACCAGCAGAGGGGAATGAGCAGTTCTTC
- - TRBJ1-5 17 TRBV12-3/TRBV12-4 CASSWNPIRGSNQPQHF TGTGCCAGCAGTTGGAACCCGATCAGGGGAAGCAATCAGCCCCAGCATTTT
- few TRBJ2-2 12 TRBV24-1 CATSAPTGELFF TGTGCCACCAGTGCCCCTACCGGGGAGCTGTTTTTT
- few TRBJ2-3 15 TRBV5-1 CASSLWGADTDTQYF TGCGCCAGCAGCTTGTGGGGGGCAGACACAGATACGCAGTATTTT
- few TRBJ1-5 15 TRBV5-1 CASSYIGGQQEPQHF TGCGCCAGCAGCTACATAGGTGGACAACAGGAGCCCCAGCATTTT
- few TRBJ1-1 14 TRBV12-5 CASAHRAVNTEAFF TGTGCTAGTGCCCATCGGGCAGTGAACACTGAAGCTTTCTTT
- few TRBJ2-5 13 TRBV5-1 CASSWTEQETQYF TGCGCCAGCAGCTGGACAGAACAAGAGACCCAGTACTTC
TRBD2 - TRBJ2-6 18 TRBV5-6 CASSLVSSGSGGANVLTF TGTGCCAGCAGCTTGGTTTCTAGCGGGAGCGGTGGGGCCAACGTCCTGACTTTC
- - TRBJ2-3 13 TRBV2 CASTSSRTDTQYF TGTGCCAGCACGAGCTCCCGCACAGATACGCAGTATTTT
- - TRBJ2-5 15 TRBV7-2 CASSSVDIRWETQYF TGTGCCAGCAGCTCCGTGGACATTCGGTGGGAGACCCAGTACTTC
- few TRBJ2-7 16 TRBV4-1 CASSQDAGGLPYEQYF TGCGCCAGCAGCCAAGATGCCGGGGGGCTGCCCTACGAGCAGTACTTC
- few TRBJ2-5 16 TRBV7-8 CASSLSPGVRGETQYF TGTGCCAGCAGCTTAAGCCCGGGAGTCCGGGGAGAGACCCAGTACTTC
- - TRBJ2-1 17 TRBV7-8 CASSLGRAGSSYNEQFF TGTGCCAGCAGCTTAGGTCGGGCAGGGAGCTCCTACAATGAGCAGTTCTTC
TRBD1 - TRBJ2-2 16 TRBV4-2 CASSRRTGTRAGELFF TGTGCCAGCAGCCGCCGGACAGGGACTCGGGCCGGGGAGCTGTTTTTT
TRBD2 many TRBJ2-1 14 TRBV12-3/TRBV12-4 CASTLTGGYNEQFF TGTGCCAGCACCCTCACCGGGGGGTACAATGAGCAGTTCTTC
- few TRBJ1-3 14 TRBV20-1 CSATIGASGNTIYF TGCAGTGCAACTATCGGCGCCTCTGGAAACACCATATATTTT
TRBD1 - TRBJ1-4 13 TRBV5-1 CASSLAEQGKLFF TGCGCCAGCAGCTTGGCTGAACAGGGGAAGCTGTTTTTT
- - TRBJ1-2 12 TRBV4-1 CASSQDWQGYTF TGCGCCAGCAGCCAAGATTGGCAGGGCTACACCTTC
TRBD1 - TRBJ2-3 17 TRBV24-1 CATSDRGTGSGTDTQYF TGTGCCACCAGTGACCGTGGGACAGGGAGTGGGACAGATACGCAGTATTTT
- few TRBJ2-2 14 TRBV11-2 CASSSVGYTGELFF TGTGCCAGCAGCTCAGTGGGTTACACCGGGGAGCTGTTTTTT
- few TRBJ1-1 11 TRBV2 CASSEGTEAFF TGTGCCAGCAGTGAAGGGACTGAAGCTTTCTTT
- - TRBJ2-4 13 TRBV12-3/TRBV12-4 CASSLSAKNIQYF TGTGCCAGCAGTTTATCTGCCAAAAACATTCAGTACTTC
- - TRBJ2-1 15 TRBV7-9 CASSPDPSSYNEQFF TGTGCCAGCAGCCCCGACCCGAGCTCCTACAATGAGCAGTTCTTC
- - TRBJ2-1 16 TRBV2 CASSEWPSANYNEQFF TGTGCCAGCAGTGAATGGCCCAGCGCAAACTACAATGAGCAGTTCTTC
TRBD1 - TRBJ1-5 16 TRBV12-3/TRBV12-4 CASRGQGEIRNQPQHF TGTGCCAGCAGAGGACAGGGAGAAATTCGTAACCAGCCCCAGCATTTT
- many TRBJ1-1 14 TRBV12-3/TRBV12-4 CASSFGRMNTEAFF TGTGCCAGCAGTTTTGGGAGAATGAACACTGAAGCTTTCTTT
TRBD1 - TRBJ1-1 14 TRBV10-3 CAIMQGQGATEAFF TGTGCCATCATGCAAGGCCAGGGGGCGACTGAAGCTTTCTTT
- once TRBJ1-4 15 TRBV10-2 CASSEVRGTNEKLFF TGCGCCAGCAGTGAGGTCAGGGGCACTAATGAAAAACTGTTTTTT
TRBD1 many TRBJ2-1 16 TRBV11-2 CASSLVGQGTHNEQFF TGTGCCAGCAGCTTAGTGGGACAGGGGACCCACAATGAGCAGTTCTTC
- many TRBJ2-1 11 TRBV28 CASSLLGEQFF TGCGCCAGCAGCTTGTTGGGTGAGCAGTTCTTC
TRBD2 few TRBJ2-3 16 TRBV5-1 CASSYGTSGGGDTQYF TGCGCCAGCAGCTACGGGACTAGCGGGGGTGGCGATACGCAGTATTTT
TRBD1 - TRBJ2-3 15 TRBV29-1 CSVTKTGGREDTQYF TGCAGCGTCACAAAGACAGGGGGCCGTGAAGATACGCAGTATTTT
- few TRBJ2-2 15 TRBV12-3/TRBV12-4 CASSFSPPTTGELFF TGTGCCAGCAGTTTTTCACCTCCCACCACCGGGGAGCTGTTTTTT
- few TRBJ2-2 11 TRBV5-1 CASTIEGELFF TGCGCCAGCACCATAGAAGGGGAGCTGTTTTTT
- - TRBJ2-1 15 TRBV10-3 CAISEGQGSYNEQFF TGTGCCATCAGTGAGGGTCAGGGCTCCTACAATGAGCAGTTCTTC
- - TRBJ1-1 15 TRBV6-5 CASSYSDRPNTEAFF TGTGCCAGCAGTTACTCTGACAGGCCGAACACTGAAGCTTTCTTT
- - TRBJ1-1 12 TRBV19 CASSREGSEAFF TGTGCCAGTAGTAGAGAGGGAAGTGAAGCTTTCTTT
- - TRBJ2-5 15 TRBV6-2/TRBV6-3 CASSYSFDRGETQYF TGTGCCAGCAGTTACTCGTTCGACAGAGGGGAGACCCAGTACTTC